This T cell receptor (beta chain) was recovered during a study of cytomegalovirus exposure and HLA in healthy donors. Study-wide findings and caveats: Exclusion as indistinguishable affected some V segments, including TRBV6-2 and TRBV6-3. When analyzed later, a missense DCLRE1C variant was found to be linked to TCR beta V- and J-gene trimming.

The PCR was carried out with 60 Vbeta primers and 13 Jbeta primers. The table came from immunoSEQ multiplex PCR; TCRdb's copy has only in-frame clones and leaves some out. The sample shows about 140,000 clones, approximately 81% of them seen only once. On this clone: The antigen is undetermined.

Trimming took 6 bases from V and 6 from J, leaving 5 bases between them. The CDR3 runs 11 residues. Germline CDR1 SEHNR, CDR2 FQNEAQ (reference sequence). Material: PBMCs. This chain links TRBV7-9 with TRBJ1-4; no clear D. This TCR was sampled from a woman in her thirties or forties in good health and CMV-seropositive. CDR3 sequence: CASRGDEKLFF. The CDR3 DNA sequence: TGTGCCAGCAGAGGAGATGAAAAACTGTTTTTT. Full variable domain (outside the CDR3, taken from reference TRBV7-9 and TRBJ1-4): DTGVSQNPRHKITKRGQNVTFRCDPISEHNRLYWYRQTLGQGPEFLTYFQNEAQLEKSRLLSDRFSAERPKGSFSTLEIQRTEQGDSAMYLCASRGDEKLFFGSGTQLSVL.